This TCR beta chain was recorded in a study of T cells in Graves' hyperthyroidism and ophthalmopathy. There were TCR beta CDR3 regions amplified from RNA transcripts. First-round RT-PCR with HTBI primers amplified the TCR CDR3 region. TCRdb redid the calling of the multiplex PCR reads with MiXCR, one entry per CDR3 protein. The sample has some 300,000 distinct CDR3 sequences, 15% to 20% seen once. V dropped 5 bases and J dropped 5 bases, with 15 bases sitting between them. This CDR3 comprises 14 residues. This clonotype was seen more than once but under ten times. The V call is TRBV12-3 or TRBV12-4, the J call TRBJ1-1, with a weak D call TRBD1 (5 bases). The sequenced sample consisted of blood. The clonotype comes from a man between 45 and 60 years old with Graves' ophthalmopathy. The CDR3 reads CASSQGWGGTEAFF. The DNA of the CDR3 is TGTGCCAGCAGTCAAGGATGGGGCGGGACTGAAGCTTTCTTT.